This TCR beta chain was recovered during a study of blood T cell repertoires in COVID-19. CDR1 is SGHTA and CDR2 is FQGNSA in the germline V gene. CDR3 length equals 13 residues. After removal of 8 bases from V and 1 base from J, the junction contained 4 bases not matched to a gene. The table came from immunoSEQ multiplex PCR; TCRdb's copy has only in-frame clones and leaves some out. The table includes around 290,000 clones, around 89% detected once. The sequenced sample consisted of peripheral blood. This TCR came from a man aged 35-49 years with acute or convalescent COVID-19. V usage is TRBV7-2 and J usage is TRBJ2-7, with 8 bases that match TRBD2. The CDR3 coding sequence is TGTGCCAGCTCGCGGGGGGTGTCCTACGAGCAGTACTTC. This gives the protein CASSRGVSYEQYF.